This T cell receptor (beta chain) comes out of a study of identical twins. The germline CDR1 and CDR2 sequences are SGHTA and FQGNSA. V shed 6 bases and J 3 bases; nucleotides not matched to a gene: 13. There are 16 residues in the CDR3. This clonotype was seen more than once but under ten times. The antigen is not known. Unique molecular identifiers were present on the cDNA, and a universal primer site came from template switching. TCRdb analysed the 5' RACE reads with MiXCR anew, one entry per CDR3 protein. Among about 890,000 distinct CDR3 sequences listed, 10% to 15% were seen once. The study's findings and limits: Researchers reported weaker excess twin sharing in beta out-of-frame sequences.

The same data also went into a second study, on yellow fever vaccine responses in identical twins.

Sequenced: PBMCs. The chain has TRBV7-2 and TRBJ2-7, with 8 positions matching TRBD2. The TCR sequence derives from a woman aged 18-29 years in good health. Here the CDR3 DNA reads TGTGCCAGCAGTACAGTGAGCGGGAGAAAATTCTACGAGCAGTACTTC. This codes for CASSTVSGRKFYEQYF.